Sequencing of this T cell receptor beta chain was carried out in a study of cytomegalovirus exposure and HLA in healthy donors. Study-wide results and caveats: A reported reduction in N-insertions relative to the roughly 710-donor mean was seen in an Asian-associated ancestry cluster in a later analysis.

Germline V gene data show CDR1 as SGHAT and CDR2 as FQNNGV. The CDR3 consists of 12 residues. V was cut by 5 bases and J by 7 bases, with 9 bases left in between. This PCR relied on a set of 60 Vbeta primers and 13 Jbeta primers. Libraries were prepared by immunoSEQ multiplex PCR; TCRdb keeps only in-frame clonotypes and omits some of them. Here the sample spans fewer than 150,000 clones, 60% to 80% being singletons. In this sample, this clone turned up a few times. Its antigen is currently unknown. This receptor was obtained from a young woman in good health and CMV-seronegative. V usage is TRBV11-2 and J usage is TRBJ1-5; perhaps TRBD1 as D (6 bases). The source material was PBMCs. This chain's CDR3 is CASSEDSQPQHF. The CDR3 bases are TGTGCCAGCAGCGAGGACAGCCAGCCCCAGCATTTT.